The entry that follows covers one T cell receptor (beta chain) sequence. This receptor's antigen is unknown. It has no much larger one-base neighbor in the sample; base qualities were not kept. These data originate in a study of CD8 T cells in Susac syndrome (dated by TCRdb to between 2017 and 2020). Notes on the research overall: The study used repertoire sequencing to test whether antigen drove CD8+ T cell activation and differentiation in Susac syndrome. Clonality of the CD8+ T cell repertoire was compared between roughly eleven healthy donors, approximately 14 Susac syndrome patients and under 19 multiple sclerosis patients. Paper-wide results and their limitations: The study acknowledged that relatively few individuals were included in the TCR sequencing and HLA analysis.

In the germline V gene, CDR1 corresponds to SNHLY and CDR2 to FYNNEI. V loses 7 bases at its end and J loses 3 bases; junction bases beyond the gene matches: 5. From cysteine to phenylalanine, the CDR3 is 15 amino acids long. Only the CDR3 DNA is retained, 45 bases long and in frame from the first base. Peripheral blood CD8+ and CD4+ T cells from healthy donors, Susac syndrome patients and multiple sclerosis patients were profiled by high-throughput TCR beta sequencing. Healthy donors were age- and sex-matched controls. Bulk CD8+ and CD4+ T cells were purified magnetically by negative isolation, whereas CD8+ TEMRA cells were enriched by FACS. Blood was collected in EDTA tubes and processed within 24 hours, with PBMCs isolated through density gradient centrifugation. PBMCs intended for TCR sequencing were cryopreserved in liquid nitrogen and were subsequently thawed in a 37 degrees C water bath. The sorted or isolated CD4+, CD8+ and CD8+ TEMRA cells had a purity of 90% or higher.

RNA was extracted with the RNeasy kit and roughly 0.5 to 1 ug was reverse transcribed using random hexamers. The immunoSEQ multiplex PCR assay, which covers 54 Vbeta and 13 Jbeta segments, was used to amplify TCR beta CDR3 regions. To correct PCR amplification bias, a synthetic template baseline was used for both primer optimization and computational correction. As for the authors' bioinformatics: Reads were assigned to V, D and J genes according to IMGT and analyzed in immunoSEQ Analyzer, with only productive sequences retained. Clonality was computed as one minus Shannon entropy normalized by log2 of the number of productive unique sequences. For each patient and control, public and private clones were evaluated among the 100 most prevalent clones. Clones were defined as Susac-specific when absent from the healthy and MS cohorts, from fewer than 1,200 published viral clones and from other ImmuneACCESS disease sequences. The public reads were reprocessed in TCRdb via fastp at Q25 and MiXCR, keeping in-frame beta chains. Under each unique CDR3 protein, matching rows form one entry showing the most common genes and DNA. TCRdb's processing, not the study's, gives the V and J calls here. Across this sample there are some 95,000 distinct CDR3 sequences, with over 85% seen only once. The ten top clones hold roughly 0.3% of the sample.

This receptor chain uses TRBV2 and TRBJ2-1; 11 central bases correspond to TRBD2. Input material: CD8+ T cells from PBMCs. The TCR originated in a human donor in good health. The CDR3 region has the sequence CASIPGLAGYNEQFF. Here is the DNA: TGTGCCAGCATCCCCGGACTAGCGGGCTACAATGAGCAGTTCTTC.